These 23 T cell receptor beta chains came from one sample sequenced in a study of regulatory T cells in long-lasting Graves disease. Time point denoted: newly diagnosed GD, antithyroid drugs for less than 3 months. RNA from PBMCs was the source of the TCR library. Combining iRepertoire HTBI primers with Arm-PCR of CDR3 regions, the authors built TCR beta libraries. In TCRdb, the multiplex PCR reads were re-called with MiXCR into one record per CDR3 protein. The sample contains some 330,000 distinct CDR3 sequences, 12% of which appear only once. These data are also associated with another study on T cells in Graves' hyperthyroidism and ophthalmopathy.

Sequencing was performed on peripheral blood mononuclear cells (PBMCs), taken at new diagnosis, from a patient treated with antithyroid drugs. The source of these receptors is a woman aged 18-30 years with Graves disease.

The sample holds a few counts of this clonotype. The chain combines TRBV5-6 with TRBJ1-2; no firm D call. The CDR3 has 16 amino acids. Trimming left V 2 bases short and J 3 bases short, with 17 bases between. The germline CDR1 and CDR2 sequences are SGHDT and YYEEEE. The CDR3 region has the DNA TGTGCCAGCAGCTTCGAGGCAGCCCGCGGGTACTATGGCTACACCTTC. Its translation is CASSFEAARGYYGYTF.

Turning to this clonotype: Being one base from a much bigger clone, this may be a read error. This rearrangement joins TRBV6-2 or TRBV6-3 to TRBJ2-7, with D unresolved. The CDR3 spans 12 residues. Trimming cost V 6 bases and J 3 bases, with 9 bases left between them. Germline V lookup: CDR1 MNHEY, CDR2 SVGEGT. Here the CDR3 reads CASRALYYEQYF. The CDR3 bases are TGTGCCAGCAGGGCTTTATACTACGAGCAGTACTTC.

In its sample, this clonotype was seen many times. The V gene is TRBV7-2, the J gene TRBJ1-6, with D possibly being TRBD1 (6 bases). This CDR3 has 15 amino acids. The V end lost 0 bases, the J end lost 7 bases, and 10 bases lay between the germline ends. Germline V gene data show CDR1 as SGHTA and CDR2 as FQGNSA. This CDR3 is CASSLATGTNSPLHF. Here the CDR3 DNA reads TGTGCCAGCAGCTTAGCTACAGGGACGAATTCACCCCTCCACTTT.

The chain links TRBV27 to TRBJ1-5; tentatively, D is TRBD1 (5 bases). The V end was cut by 6 bases, the J end by 1 base, with 16 bases between. The CDR3 extends over 16 amino acids. Germline V gene lookup returns CDR1 MNHEY and CDR2 SMNVEV (reference sequence). The CDR3 region has the DNA TGTGCCAGCAGCCCCTATATGGGGGGAAGCAATCAGCCCCAGCATTTT. It yields the protein CASSPYMGGSNQPQHF.

The table lists this clonotype with many counts. The rearrangement uses TRBV6-1 and TRBJ2-3; tentatively, D is TRBD1 (6 bases). The germline CDR1 and CDR2 sequences are MNHNS and SASEGT. The V end was cut by 7 bases, the J end by 0 bases, with 26 bases between. CDR3 length: 19 amino acids. CDR3 sequence: CASNQKTGIGPHSTDTQYF. CDR3 sequence (DNA): TGTGCCAGCAACCAGAAGACAGGAATCGGCCCCCACAGCACAGATACGCAGTATTTT.

This clonotype occurred many times. This chain connects TRBV20-1 to TRBJ2-3; D is undetermined. The germline CDR1 and CDR2 sequences are DFQATT and SNEGSKA (reference sequence). Trimming took 8 bases from V and 8 from J, leaving 26 bases between them. The CDR3 spans 15 residues. The CDR3 is CSTIGMAGKLLTQYF. CDR3 nucleotides: TGCAGTACGATAGGAATGGCTGGCAAACTTCTTACGCAGTATTTT.

The sample holds many counts of this clonotype. The chain recombines TRBV20-1 with TRBJ1-5, with D possibly matching TRBD1 (5 bases). The CDR3 is 13 residues long. Germline V gene data show CDR1 as DFQATT and CDR2 as SNEGSKA (reference sequence). Trimming cost V 5 bases and J 6 bases, with 14 bases left between them. The CDR3: CSAEQVRRQPQHF. CDR3 nucleotide sequence: TGCAGTGCTGAACAGGTCCGGCGTCAGCCCCAGCATTTT.

The table lists this clonotype with a few counts. The V call is TRBV18, the J call TRBJ2-5; D is perhaps TRBD1 (5 bases). CDR1 is KGHSH, CDR2 LQKENI, per germline. The CDR3 loop spans 14 amino acids. V gave up 0 bases and J gave up 5 bases, with 10 bases separating them. In nucleotides, the CDR3 is TGTGCCAGCTCACCACCGGGGCTGTGGGAGACCCAGTACTTC. This codes for CASSPPGLWETQYF.

This clonotype occurred a few times. This chain connects TRBV14 to TRBJ1-1; 9 positions match TRBD1. Germline V gene lookup returns CDR1 SGHDN and CDR2 FVKESK. The CDR3 has 19 residues. Losses at the gene ends were 0 bases for V and 12 bases for J; bases not matched to a gene: 23. The CDR3 loop is CASSQDGTGGKTVGRFTFF. DNA for the CDR3: TGTGCCAGCAGCCAAGATGGTACAGGGGGCAAAACGGTCGGTAGGTTCACTTTCTTT.

This clonotype was detected ten times or more. V gene TRBV27 combines with J gene TRBJ2-1; 11 nucleotides align to TRBD2. The CDR3 covers 16 residues. Trimming at V came to 9 bases and at J to 0 bases, leaving 7 bases not matched to a gene. CDR1 MNHEY and CDR2 SMNVEV come from the germline V gene (reference sequence). CDR3 DNA sequence: TGTGCCAGTTCCAATAGCGGGAGGGCCTCCTACAATGAGCAGTTCTTC. Translated: CASSNSGRASYNEQFF.

This clonotype was detected many times. This chain uses TRBV15 with TRBJ2-1; D not certain. The CDR3 consists of 13 residues. The V end was cut by 0 bases, the J end by 9 bases, with 9 bases between. The germline gives CDR1 LNHNV, CDR2 YYDKDF (reference sequence). The CDR3 nucleotides are TGTGCCACCAGCAGAGATCCCGGCTTTGAGCAGTTCTTC. Translating it yields CATSRDPGFEQFF.

V usage is TRBV4-3 and J usage is TRBJ1-1; D is unclear. V dropped 0 bases and J dropped 0 bases, with 11 bases sitting between them. Germline V gives CDR1 LGHNA, CDR2 YSLEER. The CDR3 runs 16 residues. CDR3 in amino acids: CASSQDRRPVNTEAFF. The CDR3 bases are TGCGCCAGCAGCCAAGATCGGAGGCCCGTGAACACTGAAGCTTTCTTT.

This clonotype showed up just a few times. This chain joins TRBV29-1 and TRBJ2-7; D uncertain. CDR3 length: 13 residues. Germline assignment: CDR1 SQVTM and CDR2 ANQGSEA. Trimming removed 5 bases from V and 5 bases from J, with 16 bases in between. CDR3 bases: TGCAGCGTTTCTCTGCTACCTGGGGACGAGCAGTACTTC. Translated, it gives CSVSLLPGDEQYF.

This clonotype appeared a few times. V gene TRBV29-1 combines with J gene TRBJ2-7; a possible D gene is TRBD2 (6 bases). Germline assignment: CDR1 SQVTM and CDR2 ANQGSEA. The CDR3 spans 14 residues. V was cut by 3 bases and J by 0 bases, with 12 bases left in between. The CDR3 coding sequence is TGCAGCGTTGACGGCGGGGAATTCTCCTACGAGCAGTACTTC. As protein: CSVDGGEFSYEQYF.

This clonotype was detected only a few times. V usage is TRBV5-4 and J usage is TRBJ2-7; no reliable D call. Germline CDR1 is SGHNT and CDR2 is YYREEE (reference sequence). Trimming stripped 1 base from V and 1 base from J, with 6 bases between. The CDR3 is made up of 13 amino acids. CDR3 amino acids: CASSLFGSYEQYF. As DNA, the CDR3 is TGTGCCAGCAGCTTGTTCGGTTCCTACGAGCAGTACTTC.

This clonotype was observed a few times. Given a much more abundant clone one base away, this may be a read error. The V call is TRBV3-1, the J call TRBJ2-2, with D unresolved. This CDR3 is 13 amino acids long. Germline V gene data show CDR1 as LGHDT and CDR2 as YNNKEL (reference sequence). The ends were cut back, 3 bases at V and 6 bases at J, with 8 bases in the middle. Here the CDR3 DNA reads TGTGCCAGCAGCCACCCCACGCCCGGGGAGCTGTTTTTT. Its translation: CASSHPTPGELFF.

The table lists this clonotype with a count of one. The chain carries TRBV15 and TRBJ2-1; possibly TRBD1 for D (5 bases). Germline V gives CDR1 LNHNV, CDR2 YYDKDF (reference sequence). CDR3 length: 15 residues. The V and J ends lost 0 bases and 4 bases respectively, with 10 bases between them. The CDR3 nucleotides read TGTGCCACCAGCAGAGATGGGGCAGCGTACAATGAGCAGTTCTTC. This translates into CATSRDGAAYNEQFF.

This clonotype was seen repeatedly, ten times or more. The CDR3 here is CASSPLGGEPSGGTDTQYF. The CDR3 coding sequence is TGTGCCAGCAGCCCCCTGGGGGGGGAACCTAGCGGAGGCACAGATACGCAGTATTTT. This chain connects TRBV5-6 to TRBJ2-3; TRBD2 agrees at 7 bases. Germline CDR1 reads SGHDT; CDR2 reads YYEEEE. The V and J ends lost 4 bases and 1 base, in that order; junction bases with no gene match: 18. The length of the CDR3 is 19 residues. The whole variable domain, remainder taken from reference TRBV5-6 and TRBJ2-3, is DAGVTQSPTHLIKTRGQQVTLRCSPKSGHDTVSWYQQALGQGPQFIFQYYEEEERQRGNFPDRFSGHQFPNYSSELNVNALLLGDSALYLCASSPLGGEPSGGTDTQYFGPGTRLTVL.

This clonotype was counted many times. The CDR3 DNA is TGTGCCAGCAGCCCGCACCGGCTCGGCTCCTACAATGAGCAGTTCTTC. Its translation is CASSPHRLGSYNEQFF. This chain links TRBV27 with TRBJ2-1; D is uncertain. Deletions cut 6 bases from V and 0 bases from J, with 15 bases between. The CDR3 loop spans 16 amino acids. Germline V gene data show CDR1 as MNHEY and CDR2 as SMNVEV (reference sequence).

The chain is built from TRBV28 and TRBJ2-3; 7 bases line up with TRBD2. Germline assignment: CDR1 MDHEN and CDR2 SYDVKM. V was clipped by 5 bases and J by 4 bases; unmatched bases: 15. The CDR3 runs to 17 residues. The CDR3 nucleotides read TGTGCCAGCAGTCCCCTAGTGGGGGGGACGCACGCAGATACGCAGTATTTT. It encodes CASSPLVGGTHADTQYF.

This clonotype was recorded a few times. The chain has TRBV28 and TRBJ1-2, with D uncertain. CDR1 and CDR2 (germline): MDHEN, SYDVKM. The V end lost 3 bases, the J end lost 5 bases, and 4 bases lay between the germline ends. The CDR3 is 11 residues long. CDR3 region: CASSFTYGYTF. The CDR3 nucleotides are TGTGCCAGCAGTTTTACATATGGCTACACCTTC.

This clonotype has at least ten counts. The CDR3 region has the DNA TGTGCCAGCAGCCCCGGGCGACTCTATGGCTACACCTTC. This gives the protein CASSPGRLYGYTF. The gene calls are TRBV6-1 and TRBJ1-2; no firm D call. This CDR3 region has 13 residues. V shed 6 bases and J shed 4 bases, with 12 bases lying between them. CDR1 and CDR2 from the germline V gene are MNHNS and SASEGT.

The chain couples TRBV7-9 to TRBJ2-1; unclear D gene. The CDR3 extends over 15 amino acids. Trimming took off 3 bases at V and 10 bases at J, with 19 bases between the two ends. The germline V gene encodes CDR1 SEHNR and CDR2 FQNEAQ (reference sequence). The CDR3 reads CASSFRRAVGSEQFF. DNA for the CDR3: TGTGCCAGCAGCTTCAGACGGGCCGTAGGGTCGGAGCAGTTCTTC.